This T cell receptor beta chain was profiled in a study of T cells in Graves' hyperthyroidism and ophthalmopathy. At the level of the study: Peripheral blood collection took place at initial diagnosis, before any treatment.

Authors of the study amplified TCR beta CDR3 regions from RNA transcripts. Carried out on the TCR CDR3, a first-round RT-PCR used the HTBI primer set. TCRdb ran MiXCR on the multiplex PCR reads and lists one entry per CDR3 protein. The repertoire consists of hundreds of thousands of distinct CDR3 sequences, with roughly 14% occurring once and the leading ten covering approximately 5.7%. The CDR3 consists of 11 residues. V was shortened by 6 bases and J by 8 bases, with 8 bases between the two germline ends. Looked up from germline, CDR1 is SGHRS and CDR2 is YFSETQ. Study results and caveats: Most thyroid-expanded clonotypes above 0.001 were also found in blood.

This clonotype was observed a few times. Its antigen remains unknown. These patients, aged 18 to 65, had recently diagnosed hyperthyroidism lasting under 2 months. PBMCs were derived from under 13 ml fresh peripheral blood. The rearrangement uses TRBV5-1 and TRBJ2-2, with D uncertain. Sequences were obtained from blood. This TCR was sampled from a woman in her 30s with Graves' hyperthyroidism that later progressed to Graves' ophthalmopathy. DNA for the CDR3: TGCGCCAGCACCTCCGGGGGGGAGCTGTTTTTT. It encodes CASTSGGELFF. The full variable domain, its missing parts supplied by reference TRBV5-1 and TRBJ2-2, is KAGVTQTPRYLIKTRGQQVTLSCSPISGHRSVSWYQQTPGQGLQFLFEYFSETQRNKGNFPGRFSGRQFSNSRSEMNVSTLELGDSALYLCASTSGGELFFGEGSRLTVL.